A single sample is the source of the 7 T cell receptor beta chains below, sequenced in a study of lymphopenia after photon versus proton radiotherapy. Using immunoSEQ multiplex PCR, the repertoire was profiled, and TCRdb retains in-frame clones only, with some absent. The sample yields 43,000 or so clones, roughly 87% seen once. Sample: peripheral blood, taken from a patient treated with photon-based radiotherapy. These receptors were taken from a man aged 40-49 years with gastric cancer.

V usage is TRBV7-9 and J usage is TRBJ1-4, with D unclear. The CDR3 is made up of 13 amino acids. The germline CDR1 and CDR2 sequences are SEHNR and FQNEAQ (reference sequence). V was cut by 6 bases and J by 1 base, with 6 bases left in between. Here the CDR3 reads CASRTVTNEKLFF. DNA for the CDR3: TGTGCCAGCAGGACCGTAACTAATGAAAAACTGTTTTTT.

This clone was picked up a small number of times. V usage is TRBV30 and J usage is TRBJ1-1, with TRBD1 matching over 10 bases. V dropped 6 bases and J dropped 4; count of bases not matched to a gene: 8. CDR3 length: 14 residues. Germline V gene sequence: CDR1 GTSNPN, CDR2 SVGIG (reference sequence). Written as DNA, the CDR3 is TGTGCCTGTGACAGGGGGCGCGAGGTCACTGAAGCTTTCTTT. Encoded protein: CACDRGREVTEAFF.

The CDR3 here is CASSQTGTTNEKLFF. The CDR3 DNA reads TGTGCCAGCAGTCAAACCGGGACAACTAATGAAAAACTGTTTTTT. The gene calls are TRBV4-2 and TRBJ1-4; the D is unclear. Deletions cut 6 bases from V and 0 bases from J, with 11 bases between. Germline V gives CDR1 LGHNA, CDR2 YNFKEQ. The CDR3 is made up of 15 amino acids.

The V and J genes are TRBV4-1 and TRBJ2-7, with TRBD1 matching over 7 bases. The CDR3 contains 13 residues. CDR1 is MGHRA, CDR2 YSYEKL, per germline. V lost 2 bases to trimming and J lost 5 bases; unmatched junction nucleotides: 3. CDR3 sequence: CASSQRQGHEQYF. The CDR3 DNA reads TGCGCCAGCAGCCAAAGACAGGGCCACGAGCAGTACTTC.

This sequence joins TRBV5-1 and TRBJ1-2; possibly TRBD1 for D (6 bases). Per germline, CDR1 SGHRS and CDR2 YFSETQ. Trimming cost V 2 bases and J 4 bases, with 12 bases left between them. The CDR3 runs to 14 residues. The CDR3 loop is CASSFPGGLYGYTF. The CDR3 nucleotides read TGCGCCAGCAGCTTTCCCGGGGGGCTCTATGGCTACACCTTC.

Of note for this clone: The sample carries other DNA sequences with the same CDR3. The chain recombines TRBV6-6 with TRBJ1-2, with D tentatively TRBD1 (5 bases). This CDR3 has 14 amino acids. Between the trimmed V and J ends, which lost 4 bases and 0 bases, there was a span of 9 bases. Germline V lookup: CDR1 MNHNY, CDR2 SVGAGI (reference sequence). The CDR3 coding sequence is TGTGCCAGCAGTTCGGGGCCGTCTAACTATGGCTACACCTTC. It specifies CASSSGPSNYGYTF.

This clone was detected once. This CDR3 is CASRRGGPDEKLFF. The CDR3 DNA reads as TGTGCCAGCAGGAGGGGGGGGCCGGATGAAAAACTGTTTTTT. The gene calls are TRBV28 and TRBJ1-4, with D perhaps TRBD1 (6 bases). This CDR3 region has 14 residues. The V and J ends lost 6 bases and 6 bases respectively, with 14 bases between them. Germline V lookup: CDR1 MDHEN, CDR2 SYDVKM.